This T cell receptor (beta chain) was profiled in a study of OX40 agonist ivuxolimab in advanced cancers. Study-level background: The group had a mean age of around 60 years, ranged from roughly 23 to 90, and was just under 85% male. Notes on the study in general: On average, a greater number of expanded clones characterised CD8+ T cells relative to CD4+.

Clones were read by immunoSEQ multiplex PCR, and TCRdb kept only the in-frame ones, dropping some. The data hold roughly 60,000 clones, with around 88% observed a single time. Turning to this clone: Its antigen remains unidentified.

The CDR3 has 15 residues. Germline CDR1 and CDR2: LNHDA and SQIVND (reference sequence). V was cut by 3 bases and J by 5 bases, with 16 bases left in between. The rearrangement joins TRBV19 to TRBJ2-5, with D tentatively TRBD1 (5 bases). The input for sequencing was CD4+ or CD8+ T cells sorted from blood, taken in a trial of the OX40 agonist ivuxolimab. The sequence came from an adult with an advanced solid tumor such as melanoma, head and neck, liver or kidney cancer. CDR3 DNA: TGTGCCAGTAGTATGAGACAGAGTAAGCAGGAGACCCAGTACTTC. Residues: CASSMRQSKQETQYF.